The TCR beta chain under discussion was sequenced for a study of blood T cells in healthy people across ages. The CDR3 has 13 residues. V dropped 5 bases and J dropped 4 bases, with 11 bases sitting between them. The V gene's germline CDR1 is SGHAT and CDR2 FQNNGV. A second PCR of about 7 to 11 cycles used a sample-barcoded 5' primer and a J-beta primer mix. TCRdb called the 5' RACE reads again in MiXCR, with one record for every CDR3 protein. The table includes 730,000 or so distinct CDR3 sequences, more than 40% detected once. This clonotype has only a few counts. The sample consisted of blood. The rearrangement uses TRBV11-2 and TRBJ1-2; a possible D gene is TRBD1 (6 bases). The source of this sequence is a woman aged 55-75 years in good health. The CDR3 spells CASSAPGAYGYTF. The CDR3 DNA sequence: TGTGCCAGCAGCGCCCCAGGGGCCTATGGCTACACCTTC.